This T cell receptor (beta chain) is drawn from a study of radiotherapy plus CTLA-4 blockade in lung cancer. In the study overall: Objective responses were recorded in about a sixth of patients, with disease control recorded in less than 40%.

There are 15 residues in the CDR3. The V and J ends lost 4 bases and 5 bases, in that order; junction bases with no gene match: 9. Germline-derived CDR1 and CDR2 are MGHDK and SYGVNS. Study-level points and caveats: Some TCR clones had been derived from tumors. These clones expanded in peripheral blood after radiotherapy plus ipilimumab. Among reported predictors of response, early blood T cell clone dynamics with interferon-beta performed best.

On this clone itself: Antigen: not known.

Focal radiation plus CTLA-4 blockade with ipilimumab was given to patients with chemo-refractory metastatic non-small-cell lung cancer. The data were produced by immunoSEQ multiplex PCR, yet TCRdb's version contains in-frame clones alone and is incomplete. The sample has more than 90,000 clones; nearly 80% are singletons. The sequence was obtained from a human donor with non-small cell lung cancer who had a partial response to radiotherapy plus ipilimumab. V and J are TRBV25-1 and TRBJ2-5; TRBD1 agrees at 8 bases. Sequenced here: peripheral blood, sampled from a patient treated with radiotherapy plus ipilimumab. The CDR3 reads CASSGTGQGSETQYF. CDR3 nucleotide sequence: TGTGCCAGCAGTGGGACTGGACAGGGTAGCGAGACCCAGTACTTC.